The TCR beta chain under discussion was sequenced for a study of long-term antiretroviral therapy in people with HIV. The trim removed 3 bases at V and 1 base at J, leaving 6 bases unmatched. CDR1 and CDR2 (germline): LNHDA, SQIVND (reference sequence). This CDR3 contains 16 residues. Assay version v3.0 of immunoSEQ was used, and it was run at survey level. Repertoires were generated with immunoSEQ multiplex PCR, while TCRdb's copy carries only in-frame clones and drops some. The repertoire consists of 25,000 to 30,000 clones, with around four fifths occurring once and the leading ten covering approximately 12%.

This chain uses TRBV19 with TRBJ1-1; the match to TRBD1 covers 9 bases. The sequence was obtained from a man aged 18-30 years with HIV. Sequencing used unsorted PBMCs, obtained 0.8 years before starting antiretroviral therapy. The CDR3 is CASSMVRGQGNTEAFF. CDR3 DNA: TGTGCCAGTAGTATGGTAAGGGGACAGGGGAACACTGAAGCTTTCTTT.